The 13 T cell receptor beta chains reported below all come from one sample, sequenced in a study of memory CD4+ T cells and cytomegalovirus serostatus. The sort gate was single viable CD3+CD4+CD8-CD45RO+ cells for memory CD4+ T cells. Clones were sequenced by immunoSEQ multiplex PCR, and TCRdb holds only the in-frame ones, with some missing. This table holds 40,000 to 45,000 clones, 76% found once. Sequenced sample: memory CD4+ T cells from blood. Source of these receptors: an adult in good health and CMV-seronegative.

This clone turned up a few times. The CDR3 DNA follows: TGTGCCAGCAGTTTGGAAGGGTATCCGAACACCGGGGAGCTGTTTTTT. Protein product: CASSLEGYPNTGELFF. This chain connects TRBV27 to TRBJ2-2; D gene uncertain. Per germline, CDR1 MNHEY and CDR2 SMNVEV (reference sequence). Trimming pared 3 bases from V and 0 bases from J, leaving 11 bases between. The length of the CDR3 is 16 residues.

This clone was seen just once. CDR3 in amino acids: CASSLAVGRSSRGYTF. CDR3 in DNA: TGCGCCAGCAGCTTGGCGGTGGGCCGCTCTTCGCGTGGCTACACCTTC. The chain employs TRBV5-1 and TRBJ1-2; D unresolved. V dropped 0 bases and J dropped 7 bases, with 19 bases sitting between them. The germline gives CDR1 SGHRS, CDR2 YFSETQ. The CDR3 is 16 amino acids.

The chain recombines TRBV29-1 with TRBJ2-1; TRBD1 matches 9 bases. Germline CDR1 and CDR2: SQVTM and ANQGSEA. The CDR3 consists of 18 residues. J lost 4 bases, V lost 4 bases, and 17 bases had no gene match. DNA of the CDR3: TGCAGCGTTGGGGGGGTCTCGCGCCGGGACAGGGCATACAATGAGCAGTTCTTC. As protein: CSVGGVSRRDRAYNEQFF.

J is TRBJ1-5 and V is TRBV10-2; D is perhaps TRBD1 (6 bases). In germline, CDR1 is WSHSY, CDR2 SAAADI. This CDR3 comprises 15 residues. The V gene lost 0 bases and the J gene lost 4 bases, with 10 bases spanning the gap. Here the CDR3 reads CASSESAGVNQPQHF. The CDR3 nucleotides are TGCGCCAGCAGTGAGTCGGCAGGGGTAAATCAGCCCCAGCATTTT.

The sample holds a few counts of this clone. V gene TRBV5-4 combines with J gene TRBJ1-1, with a weak D call TRBD1 (5 bases). The CDR3 is 15 residues long. Trimming left V 0 bases short and J 0 bases short, with 9 bases between. Germline values: CDR1 SGHNT, CDR2 YYREEE (reference sequence). CDR3 sequence reads: CASSLGGNLNTEAFF. The CDR3 DNA sequence: TGTGCCAGCAGCTTGGGGGGGAACTTGAACACTGAAGCTTTCTTT. The full variable domain, rest sourced from reference TRBV5-4 and TRBJ1-1, is ETGVTQSPTHLIKTRGQQVTLRCSSQSGHNTVSWYQQALGQGPQFIFQYYREEENGRGNFPPRFSGLQFPNYSSELNVNALELDDSALYLCASSLGGNLNTEAFFGQGTRLTVV.

This chain connects TRBV25-1 to TRBJ1-5, with TRBD1 as a possible D gene (5 bases). CDR1 MGHDK and CDR2 SYGVNS come from the germline V gene. Trimming pared 4 bases from V and 0 bases from J, leaving 16 bases between. The CDR3 totals 17 residues. CDR3: CASSGSVGGDSNQPQHF. The CDR3 region has the DNA TGTGCCAGCAGTGGCTCCGTCGGGGGGGATAGCAATCAGCCCCAGCATTTT.

The rearrangement joins TRBV18 to TRBJ1-5; 8 bases are a match to TRBD1. The CDR3 is 15 amino acids. Germline assignment: CDR1 KGHSH and CDR2 LQKENI. V shed 3 bases, J shed 0 bases, and the junction held 1 base outside the gene matches. The DNA of the CDR3 is TGTGCCAGCTCACCCGGGACAGGTAGCAATCAGCCCCAGCATTTT. Amino acid sequence: CASSPGTGSNQPQHF.

The chain has TRBV7-8 and TRBJ2-4; D not certain. CDR3 length: 15 residues. Trimming stripped 3 bases from V and 0 bases from J, with 9 bases between. Germline lookup yields CDR1 SGHVS and CDR2 FQNEAQ. CDR3 coding DNA: TGTGCCAGCAGCTTGGGCCAGGTAGCCAAAAACATTCAGTACTTC. Translation: CASSLGQVAKNIQYF.

This sequence joins TRBV19 and TRBJ2-4; unclear D gene. V was pared by 5 bases and J by 0 bases, with 14 bases between. Germline CDR1 LNHDA, CDR2 SQIVND (reference sequence). This CDR3 has 16 amino acids. The CDR3 loop reads CASSHYTEAAKNIQYF. In nucleotides, the CDR3 is TGTGCCAGTAGTCATTACACAGAGGCAGCCAAAAACATTCAGTACTTC.

This clone was recorded only once. V and J are TRBV5-6 and TRBJ2-6, with D perhaps given as TRBD1 or TRBD2 (5 bases each). The CDR3 length is 18 residues. The V and J ends lost 0 bases and 2 bases respectively, with 15 bases between them. Germline lookup yields CDR1 SGHDT and CDR2 YYEEEE. In DNA, the CDR3 is TGTGCCAGCAGCTTGGGAGGGGTCCTCTGGGCTGGGGCCAACGTCCTGACTTTC. Encoded protein: CASSLGGVLWAGANVLTF.

The genes are TRBV18 and TRBJ1-3; D is perhaps TRBD1 (5 bases). Trimming took off 2 bases at V and 0 bases at J, with 14 bases between the two ends. The CDR3 runs to 17 residues. Germline V gives CDR1 KGHSH, CDR2 LQKENI. This chain's CDR3 is CASSPEQGASSGNTIYF. The CDR3 nucleotides read TGTGCCAGCTCACCAGAGCAGGGCGCGAGCTCTGGAAACACCATATATTTT.

V and J are TRBV5-1 and TRBJ2-7; 7 bases are shared with TRBD1. The V gene's germline CDR1 is SGHRS and CDR2 YFSETQ. The CDR3 consists of 14 residues. With 4 bases clipped from V and 4 bases from J, the junction kept 8 bases outside the gene matches. The CDR3 sequence is CASSIETGLYEQYF. Here the CDR3 DNA reads TGCGCCAGCAGCATTGAGACAGGGCTTTACGAGCAGTACTTC.

The chain carries TRBV28 and TRBJ2-1; 8 bases are a match to TRBD2. Germline V lookup: CDR1 MDHEN, CDR2 SYDVKM. J lost 3 bases, V lost 5 bases, and 9 bases had no gene match. This CDR3 spans 16 amino acids. The CDR3 DNA reads TGTGCCAGCAGTCCCCGAGCAGCGGGGGTCTACAATGAGCAGTTCTTC. Translated: CASSPRAAGVYNEQFF.